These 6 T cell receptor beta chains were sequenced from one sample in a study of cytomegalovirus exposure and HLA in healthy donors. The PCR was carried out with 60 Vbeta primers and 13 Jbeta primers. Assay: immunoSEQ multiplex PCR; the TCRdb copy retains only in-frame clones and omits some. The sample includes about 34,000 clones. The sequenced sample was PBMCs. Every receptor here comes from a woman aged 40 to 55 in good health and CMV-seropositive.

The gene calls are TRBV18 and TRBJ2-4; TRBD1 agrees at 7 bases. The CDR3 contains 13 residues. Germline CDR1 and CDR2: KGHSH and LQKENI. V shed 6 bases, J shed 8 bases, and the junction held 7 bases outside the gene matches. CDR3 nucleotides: TGTGCCAGCTCTCCAAATGACAGGGACATTCAGTACTTC. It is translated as CASSPNDRDIQYF.

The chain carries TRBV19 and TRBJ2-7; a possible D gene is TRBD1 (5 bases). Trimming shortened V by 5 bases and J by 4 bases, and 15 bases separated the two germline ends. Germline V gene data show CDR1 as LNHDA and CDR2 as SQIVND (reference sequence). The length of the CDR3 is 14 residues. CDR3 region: CASSDQGWVYEQYF. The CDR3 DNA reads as TGTGCCAGTAGTGACCAGGGCTGGGTGTACGAGCAGTACTTC.

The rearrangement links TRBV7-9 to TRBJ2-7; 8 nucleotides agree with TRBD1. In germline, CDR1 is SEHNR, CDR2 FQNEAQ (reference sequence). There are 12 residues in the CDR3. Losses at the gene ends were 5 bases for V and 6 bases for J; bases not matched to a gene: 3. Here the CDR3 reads CASSVDRGEQYF. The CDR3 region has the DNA TGTGCCAGCAGCGTAGACAGGGGCGAGCAGTACTTC.

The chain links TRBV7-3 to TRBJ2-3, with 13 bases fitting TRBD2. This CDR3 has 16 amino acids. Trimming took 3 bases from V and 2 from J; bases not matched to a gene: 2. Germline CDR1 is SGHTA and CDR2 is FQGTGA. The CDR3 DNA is TGTGCCAGCAGCTTGGGACTAGCGGGGAACACAGATACGCAGTATTTT. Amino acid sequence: CASSLGLAGNTDTQYF.

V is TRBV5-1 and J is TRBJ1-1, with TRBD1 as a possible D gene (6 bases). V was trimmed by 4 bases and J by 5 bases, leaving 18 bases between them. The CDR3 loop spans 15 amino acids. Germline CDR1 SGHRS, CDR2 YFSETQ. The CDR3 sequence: CASSLEITGLTEAFF. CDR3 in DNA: TGCGCCAGCAGCCTTGAAATTACAGGGCTTACTGAAGCTTTCTTT.

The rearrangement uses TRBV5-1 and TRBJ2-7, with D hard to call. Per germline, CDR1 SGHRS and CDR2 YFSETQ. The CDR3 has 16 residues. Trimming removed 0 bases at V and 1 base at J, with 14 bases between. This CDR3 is CASSLVADTLSYEQYF. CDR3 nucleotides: TGCGCCAGCAGCTTGGTTGCCGATACCCTATCCTACGAGCAGTACTTC.